The 18 T cell receptor beta chains reported below all come from one sample, sequenced in a study of shared clonotypes between healthy human individuals. TCRdb keeps only in-frame clones here, not all; method: immunoSEQ multiplex PCR. This table has approximately 2.5 million clones, approximately 92% appearing once. Sequencing was performed on naive CD4+ T cells sorted from blood. Subset defined: CD45RA+ positively selected. The receptor source for this set is a man between 18 and 29 years old in good health.

The rearrangement joins TRBV15 to TRBJ2-5; TRBD2 is a possible D gene (7 bases). V lost 0 bases, J lost 5 bases, and 19 bases lay in between. The CDR3 is made up of 17 amino acids. Per the germline V gene, CDR1 is LNHNV and CDR2 is YYDKDF (reference sequence). The CDR3 DNA sequence: TGTGCCACCAGCAGAGATTCGATCGCGGGGGCTTTTGAGACCCAGTACTTC. This gives the protein CATSRDSIAGAFETQYF.

This chain uses TRBV5-6 with TRBJ2-7; 8 nucleotides agree with TRBD1. The CDR3 runs 14 residues. V shed 4 bases, J shed 2 bases, and the junction held 5 bases outside the gene matches. Germline V gene sequence: CDR1 SGHDT, CDR2 YYEEEE. Here the CDR3 DNA reads TGTGCCAGCAGCACAACAGGGGGGACCTACGAGCAGTACTTC. As protein: CASSTTGGTYEQYF.

This clone was detected only a few times. The chain is built from TRBV5-1 and TRBJ2-5; D is undetermined. Germline CDR1 SGHRS, CDR2 YFSETQ. The CDR3 sequence is 14 residues long. Trimming removed 0 bases from V and 1 base from J, with 7 bases in between. CDR3: CASSLGFSQETQYF. In nucleotides, the CDR3 is TGCGCCAGCAGCTTGGGGTTCAGCCAAGAGACCCAGTACTTC.

V and J are TRBV11-2 and TRBJ2-3; 9 bases line up with TRBD1. V shed 1 base, J shed 5 bases, and the junction held 7 bases outside the gene matches. CDR1 is SGHAT and CDR2 is FQNNGV in the germline V gene. This CDR3 contains 16 residues. CDR3 in DNA: TGTGCCAGCAGCTTAGGGACAGGGGTTGGGGAAGATACGCAGTATTTT. Protein product: CASSLGTGVGEDTQYF.

This clone has a single count. The genes are TRBV19 and TRBJ1-6; 7 bases align to TRBD1. Trimming took 5 bases from V and 9 from J; bases not matched to a gene: 7. This CDR3 has 14 amino acids. Germline CDR1 is LNHDA and CDR2 is SQIVND (reference sequence). The CDR3 nucleotides read TGTGCCAGTAGTGCCGACAGGGTGGCTTCACCCCTCCACTTT. This translates into CASSADRVASPLHF. The entire variable domain, with the rest obtained from reference TRBV19 and TRBJ1-6, is as follows: DGGITQSPKYLFRKEGQNVTLSCEQNLNHDAMYWYRQDPGQGLRLIYYSQIVNDFQKGDIAEGYSVSREKKESFPLTVTSAQKNPTAFYLCASSADRVASPLHFGNGTRLTVT.

For this clone: At the DNA level, this CDR3 is encoded by other sequences in the same sample as well. This chain joins TRBV7-3 and TRBJ1-1; D call uncertain. Trimming removed 1 base at V and 1 base at J, with 4 bases between. Germline loops: CDR1 SGHTA, CDR2 FQGTGA. The CDR3 consists of 13 residues. For the CDR3, the DNA is TGTGCCAGCAGCTTAATGGAGAACACTGAAGCTTTCTTT. This encodes CASSLMENTEAFF.

V gene TRBV19 combines with J gene TRBJ2-3; D might be TRBD1 (5 bases). The ends were cut back, 4 bases at V and 3 bases at J, with 14 bases in the middle. Germline V gene sequence: CDR1 LNHDA, CDR2 SQIVND (reference sequence). The CDR3 consists of 15 residues. The CDR3 DNA reads as TGTGCCAGTAGTACCCTTGGGGCAGGGACAGATACGCAGTATTTT. Translation: CASSTLGAGTDTQYF.

This clone was observed once. V and J are TRBV25-1 and TRBJ1-4; TRBD1 is a possible D gene (5 bases). Between the trimmed V and J ends, which lost 9 bases and 4 bases, there was a span of 12 bases. The length of the CDR3 is 13 residues. Germline V gives CDR1 MGHDK, CDR2 SYGVNS. The chain's CDR3 is CASGHTSNEKLFF. The CDR3 DNA reads as TGTGCCAGTGGACATACCAGTAATGAAAAACTGTTTTTT.

As for this clone: The junction differs from germline at one of its ends, possibly a read error. The chain carries TRBV6-7 and TRBJ2-7, with D perhaps given as TRBD1 or TRBD2 (5 bases each). TRBV6-7 is labeled an ORF, and its function is uncertain. The CDR3 length is 13 residues. The CDR3, as DNA: TGTGCCCACCGGGACGGTACTCCCTACGAGCAATACTTC. As protein: CAHRDGTPYEQYF.

This chain uses TRBV11-2 with TRBJ1-3; no clear D gene. The V and J ends lost 7 bases and 4 bases respectively, with 5 bases between them. The CDR3 has 11 residues. Per the germline V gene, CDR1 is SGHAT and CDR2 is FQNNGV. This chain's CDR3 is CASTLGNTIYF. The CDR3 DNA sequence: TGTGCCAGCACTCTCGGAAACACCATATATTTT. Looking up the rest from reference TRBV11-2 and TRBJ1-3 gives the full variable domain: EAGVAQSPRYKIIEKRQSVAFWCNPISGHATLYWYQQILGQGPKLLIQFQNNGVVDDSQLPKDRFSAERLKGVDSTLKIQPAKLEDSAVYLCASTLGNTIYFGEGSWLTVV.

In its sample, this clone was seen once. The chain carries TRBV5-1 and TRBJ2-7, with D unclear. The germline gives CDR1 SGHRS, CDR2 YFSETQ. V was shortened by 0 bases and J by 6 bases, with 16 bases between the two germline ends. The CDR3 runs 15 residues. The CDR3 here is CASSLVTGFPFEQYF. The CDR3 nucleotides are TGCGCCAGCAGCTTGGTAACCGGGTTCCCCTTCGAGCAGTACTTC. Full variable domain (missing parts from reference TRBV5-1 and TRBJ2-7): KAGVTQTPRYLIKTRGQQVTLSCSPISGHRSVSWYQQTPGQGLQFLFEYFSETQRNKGNFPGRFSGRQFSNSRSEMNVSTLELGDSALYLCASSLVTGFPFEQYFGPGTRLTVT.

The chain couples TRBV2 to TRBJ2-7; maybe TRBD1 (5 bases). Germline CDR1 reads SNHLY; CDR2 reads FYNNEI. CDR3 length: 14 residues. The germline V and J ends were trimmed by 3 bases and 2 bases, with 11 bases remaining between them. CDR3 sequence: CASSDRIGAYEQYF. CDR3 DNA sequence: TGTGCCAGCAGTGACAGGATAGGGGCCTACGAGCAGTACTTC.

The V gene is TRBV5-4, the J gene TRBJ2-4, with D possibly being TRBD2 (5 bases). The germline V gene has CDR1 SGHNT and CDR2 YYREEE (reference sequence). The CDR3 spans 13 residues. Trimming removed 3 bases from V and 7 bases from J, with 11 bases in between. CDR3 amino acids: CASSSRGGNIQYF. The CDR3 region has the DNA TGTGCCAGCAGCTCTAGAGGAGGCAACATTCAGTACTTC.

This clone was recorded a few times. The V call is TRBV6-6, the J call TRBJ1-5; 12 positions agree with TRBD1. Trimming removed 6 bases from V and 2 bases from J; junction bases left unmatched: 2. In germline, CDR1 is MNHNY, CDR2 SVGAGI (reference sequence). This CDR3 has 15 residues. This CDR3 reads CASRGQGAGNQPQHF. The DNA for the CDR3 is TGTGCCAGCAGGGGACAGGGGGCCGGCAATCAGCCCCAGCATTTT.

V and J are TRBV5-8 and TRBJ1-5; possible D gene TRBD1, 5 bases. From germline, CDR1 is SGHTS and CDR2 YDEGEE. V gave up 0 bases and J gave up 6 bases, with 13 bases separating them. The CDR3 contains 15 residues. CDR3 nucleotide sequence: TGTGCCAGCAGCTTGGTTGGGGGTCGAGTTCAGCCCCAGCATTTT. It codes for CASSLVGGRVQPQHF.

CDR3: CASSSQETGELFF. CDR3 nucleotide sequence: TGTGCCAGCAGCTCGCAGGAGACCGGGGAGCTGTTTTTT. The J gene is TRBJ2-2, the V gene TRBV7-6, with no clear D. Trimming pared 4 bases from V and 5 bases from J, leaving 8 bases between. The CDR3 is 13 amino acids. The germline V gene encodes CDR1 SGHVS and CDR2 FNYEAQ.

As for this clone: The sample holds other DNA sequences that translate to the same CDR3. This chain uses TRBV6-5 with TRBJ2-5; tentatively, D is TRBD2 (6 bases). This CDR3 is built from 12 residues. V lost 5 bases and J 5 bases, leaving 9 bases between the germline ends. Germline V gene data show CDR1 as MNHEY and CDR2 as SVGAGI. The CDR3: CASSRDLETQYF. The CDR3 DNA reads TGTGCCAGCAGTAGGGACTTGGAGACCCAGTACTTC.

The rearrangement links TRBV5-1 to TRBJ2-3; TRBD1 matches at 8 bases. The CDR3 extends over 16 amino acids. V was pared by 3 bases and J by 5 bases, with 11 bases of the junction left unmatched. Germline-derived CDR1 and CDR2 are SGHRS and YFSETQ. CDR3 protein: CASSSIPGQVRDTQYF. DNA of the CDR3: TGCGCCAGCAGCTCTATACCGGGACAGGTCAGAGATACGCAGTATTTT.